The 18 T cell receptor beta chains below come from one sample, sequenced in a study of T-cell memory formation after mild COVID-19. From the 5' RACE reads, TCRdb called clonotypes with MiXCR, one entry per CDR3 protein. There are about 50,000 distinct CDR3 sequences in the sample; under 7.5% occur only once, and roughly 1.5% lies in the top ten. The sample comprised PBMCs or a T cell subset sorted from them (not recorded which). These receptor sequences come from a young man who had mild COVID-19 (a few samples of this study predate the infection). Cell type and time point are not known.

This clonotype has ten or more counts. This chain uses TRBV6-5 with TRBJ2-2, with a possible D match to TRBD2 (6 bases). From germline, CDR1 is MNHEY and CDR2 SVGAGI. The CDR3 loop spans 15 amino acids. V was cut by 5 bases and J by 5 bases, with 15 bases left in between. The CDR3 DNA follows: TGTGCCAGCAGTCTCGGGGGACCTCGGACCGGGGAGCTGTTTTTT. Its translation is CASSLGGPRTGELFF.

The V call is TRBV3-1, the J call TRBJ2-5; D gene unclear. Germline V lookup: CDR1 LGHDT, CDR2 YNNKEL (reference sequence). The V end lost 3 bases, the J end lost 4 bases, and 18 bases lay between the germline ends. The CDR3 runs 16 residues. DNA of the CDR3: TGTGCCAGCAGCCACGAATCGTCGCGAACTATAGAGACCCAGTACTTC. Protein product: CASSHESSRTIETQYF.

In its sample, this clonotype was seen a few times. The chain links TRBV4-1 to TRBJ2-5, with TRBD2 as a possible D gene (6 bases). The CDR3 spans 15 residues. The germline V gene encodes CDR1 MGHRA and CDR2 YSYEKL. V was cut by 4 bases and J by 3 bases, with 15 bases left in between. The CDR3 DNA is TGCGCCAGCAGCCGAGAGGGGACTGGAAAAGAGACCCAGTACTTC. It yields the protein CASSREGTGKETQYF.

This chain joins TRBV4-3 and TRBJ2-7; 7 bases map to TRBD1. The germline V gene has CDR1 LGHNA and CDR2 YSLEER. After removal of 0 bases from V and 0 bases from J, the junction contained 2 bases not matched to a gene. CDR3 length: 15 amino acids. The CDR3 DNA sequence: TGCGCCAGCAGCCAAGAGGGACAGCCCTCCTACGAGCAGTACTTC. Translation gives CASSQEGQPSYEQYF.

Many counts were recorded for this clonotype. The chain joins TRBV7-3 to TRBJ2-3; D is uncertain. Germline CDR1 is SGHTA and CDR2 is FQGTGA. The CDR3 extends over 20 amino acids. Deletions cut 5 bases from V and 2 bases from J, with 29 bases between. This chain's CDR3 is CASSLDSLPLEHGLTDTQYF. DNA for the CDR3: TGTGCCAGCAGCCTCGACTCCCTTCCCCTCGAGCATGGTCTCACAGATACGCAGTATTTT.

This clonotype was recorded once. J is TRBJ1-1 and V is TRBV10-3, with 11 positions matching TRBD1. J lost 3 bases, V lost 6 bases, and 0 bases had no gene match. Germline CDR1 and CDR2: ENHRY and SYGVKD. There are 13 residues in the CDR3. CDR3 amino acids: CAIRGQGDTEAFF. DNA for the CDR3: TGTGCCATCAGGGGACAGGGGGACACTGAAGCTTTCTTT.

This clonotype was recorded a few times. This sequence joins TRBV25-1 and TRBJ2-1; TRBD1 might be the D (6 bases). Germline lookup yields CDR1 MGHDK and CDR2 SYGVNS. The CDR3 is made up of 14 amino acids. Trimming stripped 7 bases from V and 1 base from J, with 11 bases between. The CDR3 loop reads CASTRDTSYNEQFF. The DNA for the CDR3 is TGTGCCAGCACCCGGGACACGTCCTACAATGAGCAGTTCTTC.

The rearrangement links TRBV5-1 to TRBJ2-3; possibly TRBD1 or TRBD2 for D (5 bases each). The CDR3 extends over 17 amino acids. Trimming removed 3 bases at V and 0 bases at J, with 17 bases between. The germline gives CDR1 SGHRS, CDR2 YFSETQ. CDR3 nucleotide sequence: TGCGCCAGCAGCTCCGGACAATCGGGACGGAGCACAGATACGCAGTATTTT. This sequence encodes CASSSGQSGRSTDTQYF.

The chain uses TRBV20-1 and TRBJ2-6, with 9 bases that match TRBD1. Trimming removed 6 bases from V and 2 bases from J; junction bases left unmatched: 8. The CDR3 spans 16 residues. Germline V gives CDR1 DFQATT, CDR2 SNEGSKA (reference sequence). CDR3 amino acids: CSAVGQGWAGANVLTF. The CDR3 DNA reads TGCAGTGCCGTCGGACAGGGGTGGGCTGGGGCCAACGTCCTGACTTTC.

This clonotype was picked up many times. The J gene is TRBJ2-7, the V gene TRBV6-6; 7 bases map to TRBD1. V dropped 7 bases and J dropped 3; count of bases not matched to a gene: 9. Germline V CDR1 and CDR2: MNHNY, SVGAGI (reference sequence). The CDR3 has 14 amino acids. The CDR3 loop is CASNTRDSFYEQYV. The DNA of the CDR3 is TGTGCCAGCAACACCCGGGACAGTTTCTACGAGCAGTACGTC.

This sequence joins TRBV20-1 and TRBJ2-2, with D possibly matching TRBD1 (6 bases). The CDR3 runs to 12 residues. CDR1 is DFQATT, CDR2 SNEGSKA, per germline (reference sequence). The CDR3 DNA reads as TGCAGCGGACAGACGAACACCGGGGAGCTGTTTTTT. This translates into CSGQTNTGELFF.

The V call is TRBV9, the J call TRBJ1-1, with 7 bases matching TRBD1. The CDR3 runs to 15 residues. Germline lookup yields CDR1 SGDLS and CDR2 YYNGEE. Trimming at V came to 3 bases and at J to 6 bases, leaving 11 bases not matched to a gene. DNA for the CDR3: TGTGCCAGCAGCGCCTCAGACAGGGTTGAAGCTGAAGCTTTCTTT. Its protein product is CASSASDRVEAEAFF.

Many counts were recorded for this clonotype. The rearrangement links TRBV7-3 to TRBJ2-5; unclear D gene. Trimming stripped 0 bases from V and 5 bases from J, with 13 bases between. Per the germline V gene, CDR1 is SGHTA and CDR2 is FQGTGA. This CDR3 is built from 15 residues. CDR3 coding DNA: TGTGCCAGCAGCTTAACCCCCTCTGCGCGGGAGACCCAGTACTTC. The encoded protein is CASSLTPSARETQYF.

This clonotype was recorded many times. This sequence joins TRBV6-2 or TRBV6-3 and TRBJ2-4; 13 bases line up with TRBD2. Germline V lookup: CDR1 MNHEY, CDR2 SVGEGT. V was clipped by 6 bases and J by 1 base; unmatched bases: 12. This CDR3 region has 19 residues. CDR3 sequence (DNA): TGTGCCAGCAGGAACCCGGGACTAGCGGGGCCTCGGGCCAAAAACATTCAGTACTTC. Amino acid sequence: CASRNPGLAGPRAKNIQYF.

This clonotype was detected only a few times. V usage is TRBV7-2 and J usage is TRBJ2-7; 8 bases are a match to TRBD2. Germline V gene data show CDR1 as SGHTA and CDR2 as FQGNSA. The CDR3 sequence is 15 residues long. The ends lost 5 bases at V and 1 base at J; junction bases unmatched: 7. CDR3 in DNA: TGTGCCAGCAGCCGGGGGCCGGGGGGGTCCTACGAGCAGTACTTC. This gives the protein CASSRGPGGSYEQYF.

The rearrangement uses TRBV6-5 and TRBJ2-7, with no clear D. The CDR3 extends over 12 amino acids. Germline V gene data show CDR1 as MNHEY and CDR2 as SVGAGI. The V gene lost 5 bases and the J gene lost 3 bases, with 8 bases spanning the gap. CDR3 nucleotides: TGTGCCAGCAGTGGATTGCGCTACGAGCAGTACTTC. Its translation is CASSGLRYEQYF.

The chain recombines TRBV7-9 with TRBJ1-2, with D tentatively TRBD1 (5 bases). The germline gives CDR1 SEHNR, CDR2 FQNEAQ (reference sequence). V was trimmed by 8 bases and J by 5 bases, leaving 18 bases between them. This CDR3 contains 14 residues. This CDR3 is CASDLVGAPYGYTF. CDR3 sequence (DNA): TGTGCCAGCGATTTAGTCGGGGCCCCTTATGGCTACACCTTC. The full variable domain, completed using reference TRBV7-9 and TRBJ1-2, is DTGVSQNPRHKITKRGQNVTFRCDPISEHNRLYWYRQTLGQGPEFLTYFQNEAQLEKSRLLSDRFSAERPKGSFSTLEIQRTEQGDSAMYLCASDLVGAPYGYTFGSGTRLTVV.

The V gene is TRBV7-2, the J gene TRBJ1-3; D is possibly TRBD1 (5 bases). Trimming pared 4 bases from V and 2 bases from J, leaving 9 bases between. CDR3 length: 14 residues. In germline, CDR1 is SGHTA, CDR2 FQGNSA. The CDR3 sequence: CASSSGHPGNTIYF. The CDR3 DNA reads as TGTGCCAGCAGCTCAGGACATCCTGGAAACACCATATATTTT. The full variable domain, with the rest looked up from reference TRBV7-2 and TRBJ1-3, is GAGVSQSPSNKVTEKGKDVELRCDPISGHTALYWYRQSLGQGLEFLIYFQGNSAPDKSGLPSDRFSAERTGGSVSTLTIQRTQQEDSAVYLCASSSGHPGNTIYFGEGSWLTVV.